Listed below are T cell receptor beta chains from one sample, sequenced in a study of Ad26.COV2.S vaccination and SARS-CoV-2 variants. Sequencing used immunoSEQ multiplex PCR; TCRdb keeps in-frame clones, though not all of them. Of about 350,000 clones listed, 92% are singletons. This specimen consisted of peripheral blood, obtained after recovery from COVID-19. The receptors originated from a human donor who had recovered from COVID-19. CDR3s include the opening cysteine and the closing phenylalanine or tryptophan. The order of the fields is D gene, clone size, V gene, J gene, CDR3 DNA, CDR3 protein. The D gene is left open where the match is weak. Size tells how often a clone was seen (once, few, many) or the class of an expanded clone, and some rows leave it out.

d_gene: .; abundance: .; v_gene: TRBV20-1; j_gene: TRBJ1-2; CDR3nt: TGCAGTGCTAGTAGTTTGGGGGGCAGGGAGTATGGCTACACCTTC; CDR3aa: CSASSLGGREYGYTF
d_gene: TRBD1; abundance: .; v_gene: TRBV6-5; j_gene: TRBJ1-6; CDR3nt: TGTGCCAGCAGACCTCCGGGACAGGGCGGTTCACCCCTCCACTTT; CDR3aa: CASRPPGQGGSPLHF
d_gene: .; abundance: .; v_gene: TRBV7-6; j_gene: TRBJ2-3; CDR3nt: TGTGCCAGCAGCAGGAATTGGGGGCACACAGATACGCAGTATTTT; CDR3aa: CASSRNWGHTDTQYF
d_gene: TRBD1; abundance: .; v_gene: TRBV2; j_gene: TRBJ1-4; CDR3nt: TGTGCCAGCAGTGACAGGGGGCACGGGCCAACTAATGAAAAACTGTTTTTT; CDR3aa: CASSDRGHGPTNEKLFF
d_gene: .; abundance: .; v_gene: TRBV16; j_gene: TRBJ1-1; CDR3nt: TGTGCCAGCAGCCAATCGGGTTGGGGGAGTGAAGCTTTCTTT; CDR3aa: CASSQSGWGSEAFF
d_gene: .; abundance: .; v_gene: TRBV7-9; j_gene: TRBJ1-6; CDR3nt: TGTGCCAGCAGCTCTAACCGGGAGAAAAATTCACCCCTCCACTTT; CDR3aa: CASSSNREKNSPLHF
d_gene: TRBD2; abundance: .; v_gene: TRBV5-1; j_gene: TRBJ2-2; CDR3nt: TGCGCCAGCAGCTTGACTCGCGGGGGGGCCGGTATCGGGGAGCTGTTTTTT; CDR3aa: CASSLTRGGAGIGELFF
d_gene: .; abundance: .; v_gene: TRBV7-2; j_gene: TRBJ2-1; CDR3nt: TGTGCCAGCAGCTCGATGCCGAGGGGGAGCTCCTACAATGAGCAGTTCTTC; CDR3aa: CASSSMPRGSSYNEQFF
d_gene: TRBD1; abundance: .; v_gene: TRBV5-4; j_gene: TRBJ1-2; CDR3nt: TGTGCCAGCAGCTTGGGTCGGACAGGGAACTATGGCTACACCTTC; CDR3aa: CASSLGRTGNYGYTF
d_gene: .; abundance: few; v_gene: TRBV6-4; j_gene: TRBJ1-5; CDR3nt: TGTGCCAGCAGTGCTCAGTTAGGTGCCGGTCAGCCCCAGCATTTT; CDR3aa: CASSAQLGAGQPQHF
d_gene: .; abundance: .; v_gene: TRBV11-3; j_gene: TRBJ2-1; CDR3nt: TGTGCCAGCAGCTTAGATGGGACAGAGCAGTTCTTC; CDR3aa: CASSLDGTEQFF
d_gene: .; abundance: .; v_gene: TRBV7-2; j_gene: TRBJ1-5; CDR3nt: TGTGCCAGCAGCTTATTAGGTCAGCCCCAGCATTTT; CDR3aa: CASSLLGQPQHF
d_gene: .; abundance: .; v_gene: TRBV4-3; j_gene: TRBJ1-1; CDR3nt: TGCGCCAGCAGCCACCCCGGGCAGGACACTGAAGCTTTCTTT; CDR3aa: CASSHPGQDTEAFF
d_gene: .; abundance: .; v_gene: TRBV19; j_gene: TRBJ2-5; CDR3nt: TGTGCCAGTAGTATACGAGAGGGAGAGACCCAGTACTTC; CDR3aa: CASSIREGETQYF
d_gene: TRBD1; abundance: .; v_gene: TRBV27; j_gene: TRBJ2-7; CDR3nt: TGTGCCAGCAGTTTCTTGGGACAGAGATCCTACGAGCAGTACTTC; CDR3aa: CASSFLGQRSYEQYF
d_gene: .; abundance: .; v_gene: TRBV7-6; j_gene: TRBJ1-3; CDR3nt: TGTGCCAGCAGCTTACAGCAGGGAACTGGAAACACCATATATTTT; CDR3aa: CASSLQQGTGNTIYF
d_gene: .; abundance: .; v_gene: TRBV6-5; j_gene: TRBJ1-6; CDR3nt: TGTGCCAGCGGACTGGGAGTCGGTAATTCACCCCTCCACTTT; CDR3aa: CASGLGVGNSPLHF
d_gene: .; abundance: .; v_gene: TRBV10-3; j_gene: TRBJ1-1; CDR3nt: TGTGCCATCAGCAGCAGGGGATCCACTGAAGCTTTCTTT; CDR3aa: CAISSRGSTEAFF
d_gene: TRBD2; abundance: once; v_gene: TRBV11-1; j_gene: TRBJ2-5; CDR3nt: TGTGCCAGCAGCCCGACTAGCGGGGGGCAAGAGACCCAGTACTTC; CDR3aa: CASSPTSGGQETQYF
d_gene: .; abundance: .; v_gene: TRBV3-1/TRBV3-2; j_gene: TRBJ2-7; CDR3nt: TGTGCCAGCAGCCAAGAGGGCGAGCAGTACTTC; CDR3aa: CASSQEGEQYF
d_gene: .; abundance: .; v_gene: TRBV11-2; j_gene: TRBJ2-7; CDR3nt: TGTGCCAGCAGCTTAGGTGGCGGAGCCTACGAGCAGTACTTC; CDR3aa: CASSLGGGAYEQYF
d_gene: .; abundance: .; v_gene: TRBV7-9; j_gene: TRBJ1-6; CDR3nt: TGTGCCAGCAGCAGGGAGCTGGGTTCACCCCTCCACTTT; CDR3aa: CASSRELGSPLHF
d_gene: TRBD1; abundance: .; v_gene: TRBV7-2; j_gene: TRBJ2-7; CDR3nt: TGTGCCAGCAGCTTTGGGACAGGAGCATACGAGCAGTACTTC; CDR3aa: CASSFGTGAYEQYF
d_gene: .; abundance: once; v_gene: TRBV4-3; j_gene: TRBJ1-5; CDR3nt: TGCGCCAGCAGCCAAGAAGGGCACCAGCCCCAGCATTTT; CDR3aa: CASSQEGHQPQHF
d_gene: TRBD1; abundance: .; v_gene: TRBV5-4; j_gene: TRBJ1-1; CDR3nt: TGTGCCAGCAGCTTGGGACAGGGAGTCACTGAAGCTTTCTTT; CDR3aa: CASSLGQGVTEAFF
d_gene: .; abundance: .; v_gene: TRBV6-2/TRBV6-3; j_gene: TRBJ2-2; CDR3nt: TGTGCCAGCAGTTACTCCCGGGGTCCACGATCGGGGGAGCTGTTTTTT; CDR3aa: CASSYSRGPRSGELFF
d_gene: .; abundance: .; v_gene: TRBV12-5; j_gene: TRBJ2-2; CDR3nt: TGTGCTAGTGGTTTGCGGGTAGGATCGGGGTCGACCGGGGAGCTGTTTTTT; CDR3aa: CASGLRVGSGSTGELFF
d_gene: .; abundance: .; v_gene: TRBV10-3; j_gene: TRBJ1-6; CDR3nt: TGTGCCATCAGTGAGTCTCGAGTGAACCGCTCACCCCTCCACTTT; CDR3aa: CAISESRVNRSPLHF
d_gene: TRBD1; abundance: few; v_gene: TRBV28; j_gene: TRBJ1-2; CDR3nt: TGTGCCAGCAGTTCCCCAGTTCGGACAGGGTCTGGCTACACCTTC; CDR3aa: CASSSPVRTGSGYTF
d_gene: .; abundance: .; v_gene: TRBV5-1; j_gene: TRBJ2-3; CDR3nt: TGCGCCAGCAGCTTGGACGGACAAGGCACAGATACGCAGTATTTT; CDR3aa: CASSLDGQGTDTQYF
d_gene: TRBD1; abundance: .; v_gene: TRBV27; j_gene: TRBJ1-6; CDR3nt: TGTGCCAGCAGTTTATCTGGGGACAGGGTGTTTCAATACAATTCACCCCTCCACTTT; CDR3aa: CASSLSGDRVFQYNSPLHF
d_gene: .; abundance: .; v_gene: TRBV19; j_gene: TRBJ1-4; CDR3nt: TGTGCCAGTAGTATCCAGGGGAGGCGGGAAAAACTGTTTTTT; CDR3aa: CASSIQGRREKLFF
d_gene: .; abundance: .; v_gene: TRBV12-3/TRBV12-4; j_gene: TRBJ2-7; CDR3nt: TGTGCCAGCAGTTTACTACTATACGAGCAGTACTTC; CDR3aa: CASSLLLYEQYF
d_gene: .; abundance: .; v_gene: TRBV9; j_gene: TRBJ2-1; CDR3nt: TGTGCCAGCAGCATACGGGACGGGACTGTCTACAATGAGCAGTTCTTC; CDR3aa: CASSIRDGTVYNEQFF
d_gene: .; abundance: .; v_gene: TRBV28; j_gene: TRBJ2-7; CDR3nt: TGTGCCAGCAGACCAAGCTCCTACGAGCAGTACTTC; CDR3aa: CASRPSSYEQYF
d_gene: .; abundance: .; v_gene: TRBV6-5; j_gene: TRBJ2-2; CDR3nt: TGTGCCAGCAGTCTCGAGGGGTCCCTCACCGGGGAGCTGTTTTTT; CDR3aa: CASSLEGSLTGELFF
d_gene: .; abundance: once; v_gene: TRBV7-8; j_gene: TRBJ1-1; CDR3nt: TGTGCCAGCAGCCCATTAAAGGGGACTGAAGCTTTCTTT; CDR3aa: CASSPLKGTEAFF
d_gene: TRBD2; abundance: .; v_gene: TRBV7-8; j_gene: TRBJ2-3; CDR3nt: TGTGCCAGCAGCTTGGCGGGGGGAACAGATACGCAGTATTTT; CDR3aa: CASSLAGGTDTQYF
d_gene: TRBD1; abundance: .; v_gene: TRBV19; j_gene: TRBJ1-5; CDR3nt: TGTGCCAGTAGTATAGGGGGTCGAGGGGGCGAGCCCCAGCATTTT; CDR3aa: CASSIGGRGGEPQHF
d_gene: TRBD1; abundance: .; v_gene: TRBV7-8; j_gene: TRBJ2-5; CDR3nt: TGTGCCAGCACAAGAGGGACAGGGGTCGAGACCCAGTACTTC; CDR3aa: CASTRGTGVETQYF
d_gene: TRBD2; abundance: .; v_gene: TRBV6-1; j_gene: TRBJ2-3; CDR3nt: TGTGCCAGCAGTGAAGAAAGGAGGGCTAGCGGCCCCACAGATACGCAGTATTTT; CDR3aa: CASSEERRASGPTDTQYF
d_gene: .; abundance: .; v_gene: TRBV7-9; j_gene: TRBJ2-3; CDR3nt: TGTGCCAGCATCAGGGTTGGTACAGATACGCAGTATTTT; CDR3aa: CASIRVGTDTQYF
d_gene: .; abundance: .; v_gene: TRBV5-1; j_gene: TRBJ2-3; CDR3nt: TGCGCCAGCAGCTTGGCCGGGAGCACAGATACGCAGTATTTT; CDR3aa: CASSLAGSTDTQYF
d_gene: .; abundance: .; v_gene: TRBV12-3/TRBV12-4; j_gene: TRBJ1-4; CDR3nt: TGTGCCAGCACCGCGGCGTCCAATGAAAAACTGTTTTTT; CDR3aa: CASTAASNEKLFF
d_gene: .; abundance: .; v_gene: TRBV27; j_gene: TRBJ1-1; CDR3nt: TGTGCCAGCATCGGGGCAGGGACTATCTACACTGAAGCTTTCTTT; CDR3aa: CASIGAGTIYTEAFF
d_gene: .; abundance: .; v_gene: TRBV11-2; j_gene: TRBJ2-3; CDR3nt: TGTGCCAGCAGCTTAGCTGTCGGAGCCACAGATACGCAGTATTTT; CDR3aa: CASSLAVGATDTQYF
d_gene: .; abundance: once; v_gene: TRBV12-3/TRBV12-4; j_gene: TRBJ2-7; CDR3nt: TGTGCCAGCCGGGGAAATCAGCAGTACTTC; CDR3aa: CASRGNQQYF
d_gene: .; abundance: once; v_gene: TRBV9; j_gene: TRBJ2-7; CDR3nt: TGTGCCAGCAGCGCCCGGGACCGCTTTGACGAGCAGTACTTC; CDR3aa: CASSARDRFDEQYF
d_gene: .; abundance: .; v_gene: TRBV25-1; j_gene: TRBJ1-2; CDR3nt: TGTGCCAGCAGTGTTTCCCCGGGAGACTATGGCTACACCTTC; CDR3aa: CASSVSPGDYGYTF